Listed here are 10 T cell receptor beta chains from one sample, sequenced in a study of T cell clonotyping in hematopoietic cell transplantation. Clones were read by immunoSEQ multiplex PCR, and TCRdb kept only the in-frame ones, dropping some. The top ten hold about 10% of the sample, which has roughly 30,000 clones, 90% to 95% seen once. Here the sequenced sample was PBMCs, taken 100 days after allogeneic stem cell transplant. These receptors all stem from a female patient aged 45 to 65 who had an allogeneic stem cell transplant from a related donor, so the T cells may come from the graft donor. Some clones in this sample may be carry-over from other donors' samples.

The chain recombines TRBV6-1 with TRBJ1-4; D remains ambiguous. Germline loops: CDR1 MNHNS, CDR2 SASEGT. V lost 0 bases, J lost 6 bases, and 8 bases lay in between. CDR3 size: 14 residues. CDR3 amino acids: CASSEAGKDEKLFF. CDR3 DNA: TGTGCCAGCAGTGAAGCAGGGAAGGATGAAAAACTGTTTTTT.

The chain has TRBV7-9 and TRBJ2-1, with 8 bases matching TRBD1. CDR1 is SEHNR, CDR2 FQNEAQ, per germline (reference sequence). This CDR3 contains 15 residues. V gave up 0 bases and J gave up 7 bases; unmatched junction bases: 5. The CDR3: CASSLAGQEGNEQFF. In nucleotides, the CDR3 is TGTGCCAGCAGCTTAGCGGGACAGGAAGGGAATGAGCAGTTCTTC. Together with reference TRBV7-9 and TRBJ2-1, the CDR3 gives the full variable domain: DTGVSQNPRHKITKRGQNVTFRCDPISEHNRLYWYRQTLGQGPEFLTYFQNEAQLEKSRLLSDRFSAERPKGSFSTLEIQRTEQGDSAMYLCASSLAGQEGNEQFFGPGTRLTVL.

The gene calls are TRBV7-8 and TRBJ1-5, with D perhaps matching TRBD1 (5 bases). V lost 5 bases and J 1 base, leaving 9 bases between the germline ends. CDR1 is SGHVS, CDR2 FQNEAQ, per germline. The length of the CDR3 is 14 residues. The CDR3 protein is CASSPDRSNQPQHF. CDR3 DNA: TGTGCCAGCAGCCCTGACAGAAGCAATCAGCCCCAGCATTTT.

The count of this clone is one. The V call is TRBV29-1, the J call TRBJ1-5; D perhaps matches TRBD1 (6 bases). CDR1 is SQVTM and CDR2 is ANQGSEA in the germline V gene. Trimming shortened V by 7 bases and J by 3 bases, and 19 bases separated the two germline ends. The CDR3 sequence is 15 residues long. The CDR3 DNA reads TGCAGCGCTGACCACAGGGAGCGAGACAATCAGCCCCAGCATTTT. Protein product: CSADHRERDNQPQHF.

The chain combines TRBV7-9 with TRBJ2-7; no clear D gene. This CDR3 is 14 amino acids long. Germline V CDR1 and CDR2: SEHNR, FQNEAQ (reference sequence). Trimming removed 3 bases at V and 4 bases at J, with 13 bases between. The CDR3 DNA reads as TGTGCCAGCAGCTTCCCTCCAGGAACGTACGAGCAGTACTTC. Protein sequence: CASSFPPGTYEQYF.

This chain uses TRBV6-1 with TRBJ1-1; 10 positions agree with TRBD1. Unmatched junction bases numbered 10, after V lost 7 bases and J lost 8 bases. CDR1 and CDR2 (germline): MNHNS, SASEGT. This CDR3 region has 14 residues. The CDR3 is CASIQTGGAREAFF. CDR3 DNA sequence: TGTGCCAGCATCCAGACAGGGGGCGCCCGGGAAGCTTTCTTT.

This chain uses TRBV6-1 with TRBJ2-7; tentative D call: TRBD2 (5 bases). The CDR3 consists of 15 residues. Trimming took off 1 base at V and 2 bases at J, with 12 bases between the two ends. Germline CDR1 is MNHNS and CDR2 is SASEGT. The CDR3 reads CASSEGWGVPYEQYF. The CDR3 nucleotides read TGTGCCAGCAGTGAAGGATGGGGAGTGCCCTACGAGCAGTACTTC.

The chain recombines TRBV10-3 with TRBJ2-7; 8 bases line up with TRBD1. CDR1 and CDR2 (germline): ENHRY, SYGVKD. The V segment lost 10 bases and the J segment 2 bases; nucleotides outside the gene matches: 13. This CDR3 has 15 amino acids. CDR3 sequence: CATTQSWTGTYEQYF. In DNA, the CDR3 is TGTGCCACTACCCAGTCATGGACAGGGACCTACGAGCAGTACTTC.

The chain is built from TRBV6-4 and TRBJ2-4; 13 bases map to TRBD2. V shed 1 base, J shed 1 base, and the junction held 7 bases outside the gene matches. The CDR3 length is 19 residues. The germline CDR1 and CDR2 sequences are MRHNA and SNTAGT. This chain's CDR3 is CASSDFGTSGVRAKNIQYF. Written as DNA, the CDR3 is TGTGCCAGCAGTGACTTTGGGACTAGCGGGGTGAGGGCCAAAAACATTCAGTACTTC.

The chain employs TRBV5-4 and TRBJ1-1; no clear D. Germline V gives CDR1 SGHNT, CDR2 YYREEE (reference sequence). The ends were cut back, 5 bases at V and 5 bases at J, with 10 bases in the middle. The CDR3 length is 12 residues. The CDR3 sequence: CASSTISTEAFF. Written as DNA, the CDR3 is TGTGCCAGCAGTACCATTAGTACTGAAGCTTTCTTT. The variable domain in full, completed from reference TRBV5-4 and TRBJ1-1, reads ETGVTQSPTHLIKTRGQQVTLRCSSQSGHNTVSWYQQALGQGPQFIFQYYREEENGRGNFPPRFSGLQFPNYSSELNVNALELDDSALYLCASSTISTEAFFGQGTRLTVV.